The clone carrying this T cell receptor beta chain was found once. What it recognizes is unknown. The data originate from a study of T cell responses to AZD1222 COVID-19 vaccine. Study-level results: Spike regions recognized by vaccine-associated CD4 TCRs spanned the protein, led by 160-218 and 743-854. Donor demographics were predominantly white British with a female majority; clonal diversity may be underestimated.

The protocol was immunoSEQ multiplex PCR, while the TCRdb copy is restricted to in-frame clones and leaves out a portion. The table shows 150,000 or so clones, with roughly 94% occurring only once. V lost 3 bases and J lost 5, with 11 bases in between. The CDR3 spans 13 residues. Germline-derived CDR1 and CDR2 are SGHTS and YDEGEE. The chain uses TRBV5-8 and TRBJ2-5, with D tentatively TRBD2 (5 bases). The sample here was peripheral blood, taken on day 0 of AZD1222 vaccination. The clonotype comes from an adult in good health. The CDR3 bases are TGTGCCAGCAGCTCTGGACGGGATGAGACCCAGTACTTC. Encoded protein: CASSSGRDETQYF.